This T cell receptor beta chain derives from a study of cytomegalovirus exposure and HLA in healthy donors. Between the trimmed V and J ends, which lost 0 bases and 0 bases, there was a span of 33 bases. The CDR3 runs to 23 residues. PCR primers comprised 60 Vbeta and 13 Jbeta primers. TCRdb's table, derived via immunoSEQ multiplex PCR, lists solely in-frame clones and lacks some. The table records almost 200,000 clones, roughly four fifths of them present only once. This sequence was found in a man between 25 and 39 years old in good health and CMV-seronegative. The sample taken for sequencing was PBMCs. The chain uses TRBV23-1 and TRBJ2-7; the D gene is possibly TRBD2 (6 bases). TRBV23-1 is designated an ORF whose function remains uncertain. CDR3 region: CASSQSPPAALLCNSGSSYEQYF. The DNA of the CDR3 is TGCGCCAGCAGTCAATCACCCCCGGCAGCCCTACTATGTAATAGCGGCTCCTCCTACGAGCAGTACTTC.